This entry describes one TCR beta chain. Antigen: not known. Researchers reported that TCR beta cDNA libraries carried unique molecular identifiers. Each sample of roughly 0.95 to 10 million input T cells yielded around 500,000 cDNA molecules, so each molecule approximated one T cell. One entry per CDR3 protein, called by TCRdb with MiXCR from the PCR reads. The sample contains roughly 600,000 distinct CDR3 sequences, 44% of which appear only once. This sample was included in a study of post-analysis software for immune sequencing data. This CDR3 region has 16 residues. The V end was cut by 3 bases, the J end by 5 bases, with 19 bases between. Germline CDR1 and CDR2: MGHRA and YSYEKL. General observations from the study: A handful of TRBV segments (TRBV5-6, TRBV5-1 and TRBV20-1 among them) occurred more frequently in patients than in controls. Strong co-clustering by F measure was seen for same-batch samples. In multiple sclerosis, normalized Chao1 diversity was significantly below that of controls.

The TCR sequence derives from a girl under 18 with multiple sclerosis. Sequencing input: blood. The chain recombines TRBV4-1 with TRBJ2-5, with a weak D call TRBD2 (5 bases). CDR3 in amino acids: CASSHLGGGPKETQYF. The CDR3 DNA follows: TGCGCCAGCAGCCACTTAGGAGGAGGCCCTAAGGAGACCCAGTACTTC.